This section outlines one T cell receptor beta chain sequence together with its context. The data stem from a study of blood T cell repertoires in COVID-19. The overall study: Samples taken during acute and convalescent COVID-19 were collected in the United States, Italy and Spain.

Germline CDR1 MNHEY, CDR2 SMNVEV (reference sequence). V was trimmed by 5 bases and J by 7 bases, leaving 12 bases between them. The CDR3 length is 13 residues. Original processing methods: The assay estimated nucleated cells by amplifying reference gene primers. The repertoire was sequenced with immunoSEQ multiplex PCR; TCRdb's copy has only in-frame clones and lacks some. D and trimming were read from the DNA, whereas the V and J calls and clone size are those reported in that table. Of about 200,000 clones in the sample, approximately 86% were seen once. Sequencing was done on a sample of PBMCs or T cells enriched from blood (not recorded which). This chain links TRBV27 with TRBJ1-5; D might be TRBD1 (5 bases). The clonotype comes from a woman between 35 and 50 years old with acute COVID-19. CDR3 region: CASSRQGGQPQHF. The CDR3 nucleotides are TGTGCCAGCAGTCGTCAGGGAGGCCAGCCCCAGCATTTT.